One and the same sample provided the 25 T cell receptor beta chains below, sequenced in a study of Graves' ophthalmopathy and Graves' hyperthyroidism. From RNA, the CDR3 regions of TCR beta chains were amplified and sequenced. HTBI-primed first-round RT-PCR preceded second-round multiplex PCR. TCRdb analysed the multiplex PCR reads with MiXCR anew, one entry per CDR3 protein. The table records 200,000 to 300,000 distinct CDR3 sequences, around 42% of them present only once. The sequenced sample consisted of peripheral blood. The receptor set was obtained from an adult man with Graves' ophthalmopathy.

CDR3 amino acids: CSVVRTGRPDEQYF. The CDR3, as DNA: TGCAGCGTTGTACGTACGGGACGCCCCGACGAGCAGTACTTC. The genes are TRBV29-1 and TRBJ2-7; possibly TRBD1 or TRBD2 for D (5 bases each). Germline lookup yields CDR1 SQVTM and CDR2 ANQGSEA. V dropped 4 bases and J dropped 5 bases, with 18 bases sitting between them. CDR3 length: 14 amino acids.

This chain connects TRBV29-1 to TRBJ1-5, with TRBD1 matching over 8 bases. The germline V gene has CDR1 SQVTM and CDR2 ANQGSEA. The CDR3 totals 14 residues. V dropped 6 bases and J dropped 7; count of bases not matched to a gene: 11. The CDR3 reads CSVDSQGAGQPQHF. CDR3 DNA sequence: TGCAGCGTCGACTCCCAGGGGGCGGGACAGCCCCAGCATTTT.

The chain uses TRBV7-2 and TRBJ2-1, with TRBD2 matching 9 bases. The CDR3 is 13 amino acids. Germline V gene data show CDR1 as SGHTA and CDR2 as FQGNSA. J was trimmed by 10 bases and V by 4 bases; bases with no gene match: 5. CDR3 in amino acids: CASSSASGTEQFF. The DNA of the CDR3 is TGTGCCAGCAGCTCGGCTAGCGGGACCGAGCAGTTCTTC.

There are a few counts of this clonotype. The chain couples TRBV7-2 to TRBJ2-5; 14 positions match TRBD2. In germline, CDR1 is SGHTA, CDR2 FQGNSA. With V trimmed by 5 bases and J by 4 bases, 6 bases remained unmatched. The CDR3 runs 16 residues. This CDR3 reads CASSTRLAGGGETQYF. The DNA of the CDR3 is TGTGCCAGCAGCACCCGACTAGCGGGGGGGGGAGAGACCCAGTACTTC.

This clonotype has only a few counts. At one of its ends the junction is not consistent with the germline gene, which may arise from a read error. The chain employs TRBV2 and TRBJ2-5; TRBD2 matches 8 bases. CDR1 SNHLY and CDR2 FYNNEI come from the germline V gene. CDR3 size: 13 residues. The CDR3 loop reads CASSDERGRRTLF. DNA for the CDR3: TGTGCCAGCAGTGATGAACGCGGGAGGCGAACCTTATTC.

This chain joins TRBV10-1 and TRBJ2-5; TRBD2 aligns across 9 bases. The J segment lost 4 bases and the V segment lost 2 bases, leaving 5 bases of the junction unmatched. Germline-derived CDR1 and CDR2 are WNHNN and SYGVQD (reference sequence). The CDR3 is made up of 15 amino acids. The DNA of the CDR3 is TGCGCCAGCAGTGAGGGGCCAGCGGGGGGAGAGACCCAGTACTTC. Encoded protein: CASSEGPAGGETQYF.

This rearrangement joins TRBV20-1 to TRBJ1-5; 8 bases are shared with TRBD1. Germline V gene sequence: CDR1 DFQATT, CDR2 SNEGSKA (reference sequence). Germline trimming cut 6 bases from V and 6 bases from J; bases unmatched to any gene: 7. The CDR3 covers 13 residues. The CDR3 protein is CSATRGPGQPQHF. The CDR3 DNA reads as TGCAGTGCAACCAGGGGGCCGGGTCAGCCCCAGCATTTT.

The V gene is TRBV19, the J gene TRBJ1-1, with D hard to call. Germline V gene lookup returns CDR1 LNHDA and CDR2 SQIVND (reference sequence). This CDR3 spans 13 amino acids. Trimming pared 1 base from V and 5 bases from J, leaving 8 bases between. Written as DNA, the CDR3 is TGTGCCAGTAGTATAGCCCCGCCGACTGAAGCTTTCTTT. It specifies CASSIAPPTEAFF.

The rearrangement links TRBV29-1 to TRBJ2-5, with D uncertain. The CDR3 loop spans 13 amino acids. The ends were cut back, 6 bases at V and 4 bases at J, with 15 bases in the middle. The germline gives CDR1 SQVTM, CDR2 ANQGSEA. The CDR3, as DNA: TGCAGCGTCTTTAAGCCAGCTGGAGAGACCCAGTACTTC. It codes for CSVFKPAGETQYF.

The chain is built from TRBV20-1 and TRBJ1-4, with 10 bases matching TRBD1. Per the germline V gene, CDR1 is DFQATT and CDR2 is SNEGSKA (reference sequence). The CDR3 is made up of 19 amino acids. The ends lost 0 bases at V and 2 bases at J; junction bases unmatched: 12. The CDR3, as DNA: TGCAGTGCTAGAGATCCCTCTGACAGGGGGCGCGGGACTAATGAAAAACTGTTTTTT. This codes for CSARDPSDRGRGTNEKLFF.

The rearrangement links TRBV15 to TRBJ2-7; 10 nucleotides match TRBD1. The CDR3 contains 16 residues. The trim removed 1 base at V and 3 bases at J, leaving 6 bases unmatched. CDR1 LNHNV and CDR2 YYDKDF come from the germline V gene (reference sequence). The CDR3 loop reads CATSRAGDRGNYEQYF. CDR3 in DNA: TGTGCCACCAGCAGAGCCGGGGACAGGGGTAACTACGAGCAGTACTTC. Full variable domain (remainder filled in from reference TRBV15 and TRBJ2-7): DAMVIQNPRYQVTQFGKPVTLSCSQTLNHNVMYWYQQKSSQAPKLLFHYYDKDFNNEADTPDNFQSRRPNTSFCFLDIRSPGLGDTAMYLCATSRAGDRGNYEQYFGPGTRLTVT.

With regard to this clonotype: This may stem from a read error, because a much larger clone lies one nucleotide away. The V and J genes are TRBV25-1 and TRBJ2-2, with D perhaps given as TRBD1 or TRBD2 (5 bases each). The germline V gene has CDR1 MGHDK and CDR2 SYGVNS. This CDR3 spans 14 amino acids. The CDR3 sequence: CASSEGWGTGELLF. CDR3 sequence (DNA): TGTGCCAGCAGTGAAGGCTGGGGGACCGGGGAGCTGCTTTTT. Supplemented by reference TRBV25-1 and TRBJ2-2, the full variable domain reads EADIYQTPRYLVIGTGKKITLECSQTMGHDKMYWYQQDPGMELHLIHYSYGVNSTEKGDLSSESTVSRIRTEHFPLTLESARPSHTSQYLCASSEGWGTGELLFGEGSRLTVL.

The chain has TRBV9 and TRBJ1-6; the D gene is possibly TRBD1 (5 bases). Germline values: CDR1 SGDLS, CDR2 YYNGEE. The CDR3 contains 14 residues. V dropped 5 bases and J dropped 13 bases, with 19 bases sitting between them. Written as DNA, the CDR3 is TGTGCCAGCAGTTCCCCGGGACGTCACAAGCCCCTCCACTTT. This gives the protein CASSSPGRHKPLHF. Full variable domain (missing parts from reference TRBV9 and TRBJ1-6): DSGVTQTPKHLITATGQRVTLRCSPRSGDLSVYWYQQSLDQGLQFLIQYYNGEERAKGNILERFSAQQFPDLHSELNLSSLELGDSALYFCASSSPGRHKPLHFGNGTRLTVT.

J is TRBJ1-2 and V is TRBV20-1; D unclear. Trimming stripped 2 bases from V and 4 bases from J, with 14 bases between. The CDR3 consists of 14 residues. The germline V gene encodes CDR1 DFQATT and CDR2 SNEGSKA (reference sequence). CDR3 DNA: TGCAGTGCTAGACGCCCCGGGTGGGGCTATGGCTACACCTTC. This codes for CSARRPGWGYGYTF.

J is TRBJ1-1 and V is TRBV19; D may be TRBD1 (5 bases). This CDR3 is 15 amino acids long. Germline loops: CDR1 LNHDA, CDR2 SQIVND (reference sequence). Trimming removed 6 bases at V and 5 bases at J, with 19 bases between. The CDR3 nucleotides read TGTGCCAGTAGGGGGCTGGGGAGAGGCCAAACTGAAGCTTTCTTT. Its protein product is CASRGLGRGQTEAFF.

The chain employs TRBV5-1 and TRBJ1-2, with D possibly TRBD1 on 5 matching bases. Trimming stripped 4 bases from V and 1 base from J, with 14 bases between. Germline lookup yields CDR1 SGHRS and CDR2 YFSETQ. This CDR3 contains 15 residues. The CDR3 DNA sequence: TGCGCCAGCAGCACCTGGGGCAAGGGTAACTATGGCTACACCTTC. The encoded protein is CASSTWGKGNYGYTF.

The chain uses TRBV5-1 and TRBJ1-5; weak D call: TRBD1 (5 bases). The CDR3 has 15 residues. With 1 base removed from V and 1 base from J, the gap between germline ends came to 9 bases. Germline CDR1 and CDR2: SGHRS and YFSETQ. CDR3 coding DNA: TGCGCCAGCAGCTTGTATGGGGGGAGCAATCAGCCCCAGCATTTT. As protein: CASSLYGGSNQPQHF.

V usage is TRBV29-1 and J usage is TRBJ2-7, with 9 bases aligning to TRBD1. The germline CDR1 and CDR2 sequences are SQVTM and ANQGSEA. This CDR3 comprises 14 residues. The trim removed 3 bases at V and 4 bases at J, leaving 7 bases unmatched. CDR3 DNA: TGCAGCGTTGAGTTTGGGACAGGGAGGTACGAGCAGTACTTC. It codes for CSVEFGTGRYEQYF.

This clonotype was observed a handful of times. This chain uses TRBV7-9 with TRBJ2-7; a weak D match, TRBD2 (5 bases). CDR3 length: 14 amino acids. V gave up 6 bases and J gave up 5 bases, with 17 bases separating them. Germline V CDR1 and CDR2: SEHNR, FQNEAQ (reference sequence). Here the CDR3 reads CASSPLWGANEQYF. The CDR3, as DNA: TGTGCCAGCAGTCCCTTGTGGGGAGCCAACGAGCAGTACTTC.

Comments on this clonotype: One junction end disagrees with the germline gene, perhaps due to a read error. The chain joins TRBV4-1 to TRBJ2-5; D is possibly TRBD2 (5 bases). CDR1 and CDR2 from the germline V gene are MGHRA and YSYEKL. This CDR3 is built from 13 residues. The CDR3 reads CASSPGLQETQYF. The CDR3 nucleotides are TGTGCCAGCAGCCCAGGACTCCAAGAGACCCAGTACTTC.

This rearrangement joins TRBV7-2 to TRBJ1-3; possibly TRBD1 for D (5 bases). Deletions cut 3 bases from V and 0 bases from J, with 9 bases between. In germline, CDR1 is SGHTA, CDR2 FQGNSA. The CDR3 covers 15 residues. For the CDR3, the DNA is TGTGCCAGCAGCTTGGGGGGAAGCTCTGGAAACACCATATATTTT. This translates into CASSLGGSSGNTIYF.

This clonotype was observed once. The chain is built from TRBV12-3 or TRBV12-4 and TRBJ1-4; 7 bases are shared with TRBD1. Losses at the gene ends were 6 bases for V and 3 bases for J; bases not matched to a gene: 10. The CDR3 runs to 16 residues. CDR3 in amino acids: CASRGVQGTPNEKLFF. Written as DNA, the CDR3 is TGTGCCAGCAGAGGAGTACAGGGGACACCTAATGAAAAACTGTTTTTT.

The chain joins TRBV20-1 to TRBJ2-3, with no clear D. Per germline, CDR1 DFQATT and CDR2 SNEGSKA (reference sequence). This CDR3 has 12 residues. Trimming cost V 0 bases and J 2 bases, with 3 bases left between them. CDR3 amino acids: CSARDDTDTQYF. In DNA form, the CDR3 reads TGCAGTGCTAGAGATGACACAGATACGCAGTATTTT.

This clonotype came up many times. The rearrangement joins TRBV24-1 to TRBJ1-1, with D unclear. Trimming stripped 2 bases from V and 0 bases from J, with 6 bases between. Germline lookup yields CDR1 KGHDR and CDR2 SFDVKD. The CDR3 is 14 residues long. The CDR3 sequence: CATSDSRLNTEAFF. The CDR3 nucleotides are TGTGCCACCAGTGATTCACGATTGAACACTGAAGCTTTCTTT.

J is TRBJ1-2 and V is TRBV7-2; 7 bases agree with TRBD1. The germline V gene has CDR1 SGHTA and CDR2 FQGNSA. This CDR3 is 16 amino acids long. V lost 2 bases and J lost 2; bases outside the gene matches: 8. DNA for the CDR3: TGTGCCAGCAGCTTAACTCCGGGACAGAGAAACTATGGCTACACCTTC. This sequence encodes CASSLTPGQRNYGYTF.